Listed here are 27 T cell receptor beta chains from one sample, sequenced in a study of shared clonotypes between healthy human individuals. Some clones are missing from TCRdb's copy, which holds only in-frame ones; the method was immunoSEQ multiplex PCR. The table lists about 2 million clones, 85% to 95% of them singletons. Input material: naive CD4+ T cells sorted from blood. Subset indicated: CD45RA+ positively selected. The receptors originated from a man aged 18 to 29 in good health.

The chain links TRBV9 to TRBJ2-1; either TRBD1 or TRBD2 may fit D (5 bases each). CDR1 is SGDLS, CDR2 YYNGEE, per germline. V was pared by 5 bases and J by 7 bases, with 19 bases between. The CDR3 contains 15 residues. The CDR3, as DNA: TGTGCCAGCAGTGATTTTACGGGGCGCGTTAATGAGCAGTTCTTC. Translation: CASSDFTGRVNEQFF.

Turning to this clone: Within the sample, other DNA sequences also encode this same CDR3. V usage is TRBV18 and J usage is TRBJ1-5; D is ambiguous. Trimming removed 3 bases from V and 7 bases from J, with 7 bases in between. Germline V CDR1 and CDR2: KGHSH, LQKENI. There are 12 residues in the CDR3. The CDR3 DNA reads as TGTGCCAGCTCACCTAGCCGACAGCCCCAGCATTTT. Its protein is CASSPSRQPQHF.

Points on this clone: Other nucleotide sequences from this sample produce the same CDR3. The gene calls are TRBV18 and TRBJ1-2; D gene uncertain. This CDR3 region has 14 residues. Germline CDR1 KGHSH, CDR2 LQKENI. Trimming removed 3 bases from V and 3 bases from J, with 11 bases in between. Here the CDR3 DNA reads TGTGCCAGCTCACCCCCCGGTCTTGACTATGGCTACACCTTC. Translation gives CASSPPGLDYGYTF.

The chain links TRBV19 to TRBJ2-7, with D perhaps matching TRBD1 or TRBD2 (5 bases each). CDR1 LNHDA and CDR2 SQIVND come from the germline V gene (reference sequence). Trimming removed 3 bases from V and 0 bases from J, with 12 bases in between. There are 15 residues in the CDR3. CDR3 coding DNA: TGTGCCAGTAGTATTCCGGGGACCGGCTCCTACGAGCAGTACTTC. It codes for CASSIPGTGSYEQYF.

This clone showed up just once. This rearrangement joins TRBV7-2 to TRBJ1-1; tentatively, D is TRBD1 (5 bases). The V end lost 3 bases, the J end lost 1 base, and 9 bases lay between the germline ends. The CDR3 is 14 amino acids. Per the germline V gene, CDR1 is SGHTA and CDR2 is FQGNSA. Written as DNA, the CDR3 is TGTGCCAGCAGCTTGGGACTAACGAACACTGAAGCTTTCTTT. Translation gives CASSLGLTNTEAFF. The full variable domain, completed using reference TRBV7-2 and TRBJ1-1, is GAGVSQSPSNKVTEKGKDVELRCDPISGHTALYWYRQSLGQGLEFLIYFQGNSAPDKSGLPSDRFSAERTGGSVSTLTIQRTQQEDSAVYLCASSLGLTNTEAFFGQGTRLTVV.

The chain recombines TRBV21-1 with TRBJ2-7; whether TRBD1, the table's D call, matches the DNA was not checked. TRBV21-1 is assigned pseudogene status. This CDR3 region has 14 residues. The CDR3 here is CASSRSSRGNEQYF. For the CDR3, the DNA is TGTGCCAGCAGCAGGAGTTCCAGGGGAAACGAGCAGTACTTC.

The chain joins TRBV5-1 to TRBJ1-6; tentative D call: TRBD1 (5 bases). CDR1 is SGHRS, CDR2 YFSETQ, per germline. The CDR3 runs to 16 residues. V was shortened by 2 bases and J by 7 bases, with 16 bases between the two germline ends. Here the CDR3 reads CASSFRDLATNSPLHF. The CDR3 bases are TGCGCCAGCAGCTTCCGGGACCTCGCCACCAATTCACCCCTCCACTTT.

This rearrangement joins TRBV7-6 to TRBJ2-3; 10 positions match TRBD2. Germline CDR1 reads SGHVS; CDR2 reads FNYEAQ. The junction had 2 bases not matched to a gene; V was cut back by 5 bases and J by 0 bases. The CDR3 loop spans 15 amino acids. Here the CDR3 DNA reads TGTGCCAGCAGCCGTAGCGGGGGGAGCACAGATACGCAGTATTTT. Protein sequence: CASSRSGGSTDTQYF.

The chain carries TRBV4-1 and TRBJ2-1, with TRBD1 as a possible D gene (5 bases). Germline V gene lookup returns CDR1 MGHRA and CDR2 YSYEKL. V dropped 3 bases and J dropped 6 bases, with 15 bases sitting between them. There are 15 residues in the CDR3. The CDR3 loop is CASSHPGKTGNEQFF. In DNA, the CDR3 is TGCGCCAGCAGCCACCCAGGGAAGACGGGCAATGAGCAGTTCTTC.

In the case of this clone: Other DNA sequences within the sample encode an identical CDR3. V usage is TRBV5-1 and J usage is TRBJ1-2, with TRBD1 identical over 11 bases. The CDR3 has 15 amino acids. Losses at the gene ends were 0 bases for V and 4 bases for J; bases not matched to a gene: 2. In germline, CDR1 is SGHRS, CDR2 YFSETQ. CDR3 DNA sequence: TGCGCCAGCAGCTTGGGGACAGGGGGCACCTATGGCTACACCTTC. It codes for CASSLGTGGTYGYTF.

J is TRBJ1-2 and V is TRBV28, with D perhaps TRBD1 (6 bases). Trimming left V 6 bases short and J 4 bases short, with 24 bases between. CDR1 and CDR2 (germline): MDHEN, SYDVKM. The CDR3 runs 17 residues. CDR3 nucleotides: TGTGCCAGCAGGCCTAATGGACAGTCCGCGAGGGGCTATGGCTACACCTTC. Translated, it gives CASRPNGQSARGYGYTF.

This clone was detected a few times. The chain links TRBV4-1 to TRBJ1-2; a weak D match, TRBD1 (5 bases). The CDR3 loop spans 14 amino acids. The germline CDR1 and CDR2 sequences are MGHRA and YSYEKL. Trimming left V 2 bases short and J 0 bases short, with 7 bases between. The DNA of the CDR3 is TGCGCCAGCAGCCAAACGACAGCTAACTATGGCTACACCTTC. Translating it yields CASSQTTANYGYTF.

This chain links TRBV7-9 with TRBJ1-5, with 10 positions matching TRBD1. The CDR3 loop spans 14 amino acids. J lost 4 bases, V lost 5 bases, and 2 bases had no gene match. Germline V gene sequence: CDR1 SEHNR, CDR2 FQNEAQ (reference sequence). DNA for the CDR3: TGTGCCAGCAGCGAGGACAGGGGGAATCAGCCCCAGCATTTT. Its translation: CASSEDRGNQPQHF.

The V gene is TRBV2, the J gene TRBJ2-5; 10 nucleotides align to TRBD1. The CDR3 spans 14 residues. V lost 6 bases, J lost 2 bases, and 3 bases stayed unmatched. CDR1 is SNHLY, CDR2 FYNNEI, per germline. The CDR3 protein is CASRAGQGQETQYF. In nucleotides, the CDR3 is TGTGCCAGCAGGGCGGGACAGGGGCAAGAGACCCAGTACTTC.

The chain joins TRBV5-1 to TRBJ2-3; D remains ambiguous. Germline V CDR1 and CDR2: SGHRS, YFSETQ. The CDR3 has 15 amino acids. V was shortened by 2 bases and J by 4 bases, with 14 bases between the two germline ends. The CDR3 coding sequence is TGCGCCAGCAGCTTCGTCCGCTATTCGTCAGATACGCAGTATTTT. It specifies CASSFVRYSSDTQYF.

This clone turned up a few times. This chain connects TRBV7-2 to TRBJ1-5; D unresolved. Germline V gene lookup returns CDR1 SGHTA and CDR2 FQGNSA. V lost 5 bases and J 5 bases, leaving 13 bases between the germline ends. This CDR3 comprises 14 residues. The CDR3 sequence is CASSPGRRYQPQHF. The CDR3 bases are TGTGCCAGCAGCCCAGGTCGGCGGTATCAGCCCCAGCATTTT.

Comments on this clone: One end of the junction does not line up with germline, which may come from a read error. CDR3: CASSITGTNTGELFF. In DNA, the CDR3 is TGTGCTAGCAGCATAACCGGGACTAACACCGGGGAGCTGTTTTTT. This chain connects TRBV7-7 to TRBJ2-2; weak D call: TRBD2 (6 bases). This CDR3 spans 15 amino acids. Germline CDR1 reads SSHAT; CDR2 reads FNYEAQ (reference sequence).

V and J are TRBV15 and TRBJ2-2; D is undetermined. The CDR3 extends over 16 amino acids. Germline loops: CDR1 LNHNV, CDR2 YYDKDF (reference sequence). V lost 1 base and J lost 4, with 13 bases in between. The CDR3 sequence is CATSRAPGVATGELFF. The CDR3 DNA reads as TGTGCCACCAGCAGAGCCCCCGGAGTAGCCACCGGGGAGCTGTTTTTT.

CDR3 sequence (DNA): TGTGCCAGCAGTGAATACCGGGGGACGCAGTATTTT. It specifies CASSEYRGTQYF. The gene calls are TRBV6-1 and TRBJ2-3; tentatively, D is TRBD2 (6 bases). V was pared by 2 bases and J by 9 bases, with 9 bases between. The CDR3 is made up of 12 amino acids. Germline CDR1 reads MNHNS; CDR2 reads SASEGT.

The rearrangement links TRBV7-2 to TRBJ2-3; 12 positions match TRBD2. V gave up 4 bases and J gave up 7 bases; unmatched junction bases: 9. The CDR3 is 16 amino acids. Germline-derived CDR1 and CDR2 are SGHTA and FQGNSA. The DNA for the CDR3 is TGTGCCAGCAGCTCCCCCCCGCTAGCGGGAGGGCATACGCAGTATTTT. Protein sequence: CASSSPPLAGGHTQYF.

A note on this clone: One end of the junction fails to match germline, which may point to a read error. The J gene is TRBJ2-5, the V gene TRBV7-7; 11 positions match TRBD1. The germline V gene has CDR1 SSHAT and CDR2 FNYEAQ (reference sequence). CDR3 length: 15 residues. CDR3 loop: CASSSWTGGRETQYF. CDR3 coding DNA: TGTGCTAGCAGCTCCTGGACAGGGGGCAGGGAGACCCAGTACTTC.

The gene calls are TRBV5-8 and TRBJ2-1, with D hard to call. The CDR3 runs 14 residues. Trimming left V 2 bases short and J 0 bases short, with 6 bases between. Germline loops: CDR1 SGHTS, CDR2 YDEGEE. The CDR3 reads CASSFTSSYNEQFF. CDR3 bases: TGTGCCAGCAGCTTTACAAGCTCCTACAATGAGCAGTTCTTC.

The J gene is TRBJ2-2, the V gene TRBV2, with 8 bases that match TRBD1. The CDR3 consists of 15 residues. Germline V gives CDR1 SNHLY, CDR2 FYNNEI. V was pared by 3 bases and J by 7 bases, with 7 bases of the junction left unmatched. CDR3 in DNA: TGTGCCAGCAGTGAGAGTCAGGGGGCCATCGGGGAGCTGTTTTTT. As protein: CASSESQGAIGELFF.

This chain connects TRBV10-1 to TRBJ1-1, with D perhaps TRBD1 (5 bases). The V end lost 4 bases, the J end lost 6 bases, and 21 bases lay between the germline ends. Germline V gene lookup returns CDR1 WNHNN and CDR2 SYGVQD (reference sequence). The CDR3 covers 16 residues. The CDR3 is CASSVGATISPSEAFF. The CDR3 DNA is TGCGCCAGCAGTGTCGGGGCTACCATCTCTCCTTCTGAAGCTTTCTTT.

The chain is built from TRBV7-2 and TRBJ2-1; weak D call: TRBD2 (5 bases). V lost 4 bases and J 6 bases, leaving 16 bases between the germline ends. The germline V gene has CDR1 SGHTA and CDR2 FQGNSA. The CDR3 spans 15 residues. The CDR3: CASSSRKRISNEQFF. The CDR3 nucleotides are TGTGCCAGCAGCTCCCGGAAGCGGATCTCCAATGAGCAGTTCTTC.

As DNA, the CDR3 is TGTGCCAGCAGTTACGCCGGGACAACTAATGAAAAACTGTTTTTT. Translating it yields CASSYAGTTNEKLFF. This rearrangement joins TRBV6-5 to TRBJ1-4, with unresolved D. This CDR3 is built from 15 residues. With 2 bases removed from V and 0 bases from J, the gap between germline ends came to 7 bases. Germline lookup yields CDR1 MNHEY and CDR2 SVGAGI.

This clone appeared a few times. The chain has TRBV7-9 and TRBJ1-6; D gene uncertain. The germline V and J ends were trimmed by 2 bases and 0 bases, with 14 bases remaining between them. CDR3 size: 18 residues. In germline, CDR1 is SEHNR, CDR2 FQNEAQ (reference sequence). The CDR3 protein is CASSLSGIQSSYNSPLHF. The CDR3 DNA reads TGTGCCAGCAGCTTATCAGGAATCCAGAGCTCCTATAATTCACCCCTCCACTTT.